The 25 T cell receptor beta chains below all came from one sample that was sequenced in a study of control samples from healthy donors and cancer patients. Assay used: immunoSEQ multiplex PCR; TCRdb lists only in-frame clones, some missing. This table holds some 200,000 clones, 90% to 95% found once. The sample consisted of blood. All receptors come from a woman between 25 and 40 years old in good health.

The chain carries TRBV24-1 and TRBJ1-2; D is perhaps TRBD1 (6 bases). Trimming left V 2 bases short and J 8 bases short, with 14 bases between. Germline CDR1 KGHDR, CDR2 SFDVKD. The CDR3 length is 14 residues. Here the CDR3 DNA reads TGTGCCACCAGTGATTCCGACAGGACCCTAGGCTACACCTTC. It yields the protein CATSDSDRTLGYTF.

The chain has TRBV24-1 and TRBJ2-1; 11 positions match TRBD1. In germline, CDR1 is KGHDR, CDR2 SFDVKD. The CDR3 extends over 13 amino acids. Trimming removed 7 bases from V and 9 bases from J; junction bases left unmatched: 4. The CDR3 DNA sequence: TGTGCCACCAGCGCCGGACAGGGGGCTGAGCAGTTCTTC. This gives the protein CATSAGQGAEQFF.

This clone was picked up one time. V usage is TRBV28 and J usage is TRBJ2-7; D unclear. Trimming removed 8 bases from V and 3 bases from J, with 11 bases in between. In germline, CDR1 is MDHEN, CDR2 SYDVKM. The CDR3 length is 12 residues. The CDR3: CASHTIGYEQYF. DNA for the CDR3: TGTGCCAGCCATACGATCGGCTACGAGCAGTACTTC.

The CDR3 DNA reads TGTGCCAGTAGTGCTCAGACAGCTAGCACAGATACGCAGTATTTT. Translating gives CASSAQTASTDTQYF. The V call is TRBV19, the J call TRBJ2-3; D possibly corresponds to TRBD1 (5 bases). V was pared by 5 bases and J by 0 bases, with 12 bases between. This CDR3 is built from 15 residues. Germline V CDR1 and CDR2: LNHDA, SQIVND (reference sequence).

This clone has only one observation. The CDR3 here is CASSLGQFYGYTF. The CDR3, as DNA: TGTGCCAGCAGTTTAGGACAGTTCTATGGCTACACCTTC. The chain employs TRBV12-3 or TRBV12-4 and TRBJ1-2; TRBD1 is a possible D gene (5 bases). The CDR3 is 13 amino acids. V lost 1 base and J lost 4, with 7 bases in between.

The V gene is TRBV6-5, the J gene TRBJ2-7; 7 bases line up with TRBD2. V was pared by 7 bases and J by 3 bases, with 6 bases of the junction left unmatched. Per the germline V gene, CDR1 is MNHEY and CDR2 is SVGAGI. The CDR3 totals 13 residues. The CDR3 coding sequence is TGTGCCAGCAACCCGGGGGGACTCTACGAGCAGTACTTC. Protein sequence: CASNPGGLYEQYF.

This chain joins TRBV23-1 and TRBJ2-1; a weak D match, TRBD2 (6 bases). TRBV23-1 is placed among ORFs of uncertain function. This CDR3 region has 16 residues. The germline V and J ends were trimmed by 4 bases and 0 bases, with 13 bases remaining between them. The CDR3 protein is CASSLRDCPSYNEQFF. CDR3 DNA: TGCGCCAGCAGTCTCAGGGACTGCCCCTCCTACAATGAGCAGTTCTTC.

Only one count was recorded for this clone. The CDR3 region has the DNA TGCGCCAGCAGCCAAGGGTCGGGAATGAATTCACCCCTCCACTTT. Residues: CASSQGSGMNSPLHF. The J gene is TRBJ1-6, the V gene TRBV4-1; no definite D call. The CDR3 runs 15 residues. From germline, CDR1 is MGHRA and CDR2 YSYEKL. The ends were cut back, 1 base at V and 7 bases at J, with 11 bases in the middle.

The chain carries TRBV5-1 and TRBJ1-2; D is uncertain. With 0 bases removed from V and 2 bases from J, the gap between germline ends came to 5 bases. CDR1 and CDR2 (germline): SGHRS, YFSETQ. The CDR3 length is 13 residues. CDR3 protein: CASSLVVNYGYTF. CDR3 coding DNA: TGCGCCAGCAGCTTGGTGGTCAACTATGGCTACACCTTC. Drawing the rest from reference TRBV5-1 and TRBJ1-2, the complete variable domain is KAGVTQTPRYLIKTRGQQVTLSCSPISGHRSVSWYQQTPGQGLQFLFEYFSETQRNKGNFPGRFSGRQFSNSRSEMNVSTLELGDSALYLCASSLVVNYGYTFGSGTRLTVV.

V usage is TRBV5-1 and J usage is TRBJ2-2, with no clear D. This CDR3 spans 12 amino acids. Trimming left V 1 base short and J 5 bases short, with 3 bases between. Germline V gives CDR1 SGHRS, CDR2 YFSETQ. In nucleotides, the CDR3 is TGCGCCAGCAGCTTGTTTACCGGGGAGCTGTTTTTT. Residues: CASSLFTGELFF.

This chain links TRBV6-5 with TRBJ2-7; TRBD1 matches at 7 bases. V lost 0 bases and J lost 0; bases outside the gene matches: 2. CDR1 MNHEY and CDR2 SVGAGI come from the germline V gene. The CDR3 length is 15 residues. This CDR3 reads CASSYSRDSSYEQYF. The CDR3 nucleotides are TGTGCCAGCAGTTACTCCCGGGACAGCTCCTACGAGCAGTACTTC.

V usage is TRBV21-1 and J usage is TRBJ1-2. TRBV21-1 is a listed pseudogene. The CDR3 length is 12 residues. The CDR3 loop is CASSKEKGGYTF. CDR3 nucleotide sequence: TGTGCCAGCAGCAAAGAGAAGGGCGGCTACACCTTC.

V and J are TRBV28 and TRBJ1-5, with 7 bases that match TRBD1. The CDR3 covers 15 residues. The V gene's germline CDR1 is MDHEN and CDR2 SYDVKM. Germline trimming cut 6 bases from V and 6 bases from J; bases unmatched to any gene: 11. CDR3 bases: TGTGCCAGCAGGATTTTTACAGGGGCGGGTCAGCCCCAGCATTTT. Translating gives CASRIFTGAGQPQHF. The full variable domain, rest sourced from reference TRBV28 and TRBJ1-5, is DVKVTQSSRYLVKRTGEKVFLECVQDMDHENMFWYRQDPGLGLRLIYFSYDVKMKEKGDIPEGYSVSREKKERFSLILESASTNQTSMYLCASRIFTGAGQPQHFGDGTRLSIL.

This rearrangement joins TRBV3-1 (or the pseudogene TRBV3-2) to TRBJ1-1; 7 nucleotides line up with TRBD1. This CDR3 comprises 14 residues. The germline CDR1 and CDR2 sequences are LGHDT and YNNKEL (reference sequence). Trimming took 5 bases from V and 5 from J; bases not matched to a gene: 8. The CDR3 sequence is CASSTPTGLTEAFF. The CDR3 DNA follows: TGTGCCAGCAGCACACCGACAGGGTTAACTGAAGCTTTCTTT.

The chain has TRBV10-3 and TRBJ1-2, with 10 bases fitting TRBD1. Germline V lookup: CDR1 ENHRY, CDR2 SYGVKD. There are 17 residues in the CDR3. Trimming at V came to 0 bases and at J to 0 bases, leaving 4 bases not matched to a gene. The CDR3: CAISESIGQGANYGYTF. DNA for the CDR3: TGTGCCATCAGTGAGTCGATTGGACAGGGGGCTAACTATGGCTACACCTTC.

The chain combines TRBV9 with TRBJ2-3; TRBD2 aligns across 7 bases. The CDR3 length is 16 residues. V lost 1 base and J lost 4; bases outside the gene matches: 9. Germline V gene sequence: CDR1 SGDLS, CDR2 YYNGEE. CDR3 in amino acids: CASSVMGRLAPDTQYF. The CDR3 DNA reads TGTGCCAGCAGCGTAATGGGTCGACTAGCCCCAGATACGCAGTATTTT.

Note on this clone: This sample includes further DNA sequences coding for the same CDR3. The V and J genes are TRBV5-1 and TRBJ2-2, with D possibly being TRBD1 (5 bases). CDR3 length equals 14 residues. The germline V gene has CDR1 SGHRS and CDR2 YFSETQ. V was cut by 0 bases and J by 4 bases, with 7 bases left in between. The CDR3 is CASSLGGATGELFF. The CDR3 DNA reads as TGCGCCAGCAGCTTGGGGGGCGCCACCGGGGAGCTGTTTTTT.

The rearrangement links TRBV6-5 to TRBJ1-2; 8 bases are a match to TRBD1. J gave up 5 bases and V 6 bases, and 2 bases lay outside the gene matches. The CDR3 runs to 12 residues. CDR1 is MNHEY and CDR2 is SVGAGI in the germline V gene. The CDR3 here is CASRGQVYGYTF. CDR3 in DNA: TGTGCCAGCAGGGGACAGGTTTATGGCTACACCTTC.

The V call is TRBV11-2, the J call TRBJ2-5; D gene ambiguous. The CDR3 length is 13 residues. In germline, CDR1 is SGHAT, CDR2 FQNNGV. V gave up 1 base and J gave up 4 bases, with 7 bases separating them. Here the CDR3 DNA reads TGTGCCAGCAGCTTAGGGGTAGGAGAGACCCAGTACTTC. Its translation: CASSLGVGETQYF.

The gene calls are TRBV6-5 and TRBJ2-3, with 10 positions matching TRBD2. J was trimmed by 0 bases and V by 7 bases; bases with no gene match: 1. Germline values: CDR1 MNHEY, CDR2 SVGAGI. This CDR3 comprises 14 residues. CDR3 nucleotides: TGTGCCAGCAAGACTAGCGGGAGCACAGATACGCAGTATTTT. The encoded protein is CASKTSGSTDTQYF.

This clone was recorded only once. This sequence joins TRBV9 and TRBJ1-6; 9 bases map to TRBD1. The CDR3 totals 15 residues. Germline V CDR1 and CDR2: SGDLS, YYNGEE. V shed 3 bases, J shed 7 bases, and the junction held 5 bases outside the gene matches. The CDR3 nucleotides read TGTGCCAGCAGCGCCCCCGGGACAGGGAATTCACCCCTCCACTTT. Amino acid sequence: CASSAPGTGNSPLHF. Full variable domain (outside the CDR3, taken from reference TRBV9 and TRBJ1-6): DSGVTQTPKHLITATGQRVTLRCSPRSGDLSVYWYQQSLDQGLQFLIQYYNGEERAKGNILERFSAQQFPDLHSELNLSSLELGDSALYFCASSAPGTGNSPLHFGNGTRLTVT.

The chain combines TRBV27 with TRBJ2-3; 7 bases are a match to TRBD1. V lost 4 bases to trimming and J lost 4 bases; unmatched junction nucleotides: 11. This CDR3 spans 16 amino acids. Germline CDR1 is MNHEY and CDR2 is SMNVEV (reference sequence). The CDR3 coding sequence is TGTGCCAGCAGTTCCCAGGGGGTATTTCCTGCAGATACGCAGTATTTT. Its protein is CASSSQGVFPADTQYF.

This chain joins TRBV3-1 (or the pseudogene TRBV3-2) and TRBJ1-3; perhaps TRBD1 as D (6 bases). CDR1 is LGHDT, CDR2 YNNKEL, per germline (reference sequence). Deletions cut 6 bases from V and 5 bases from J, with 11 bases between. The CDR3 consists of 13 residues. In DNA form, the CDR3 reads TGTGCCAGCAGTCTACAGGGACGAAACACCATATATTTT. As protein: CASSLQGRNTIYF.

The DNA for the CDR3 is TGTGCCAGCAGTGAAAGTACTAGCGGGGACAATGAGCAGTTCTTC. Its protein is CASSESTSGDNEQFF. The chain uses TRBV6-1 and TRBJ2-1, with 10 bases matching TRBD2. With 2 bases clipped from V and 5 bases from J, the junction kept 3 bases outside the gene matches. Germline V gene sequence: CDR1 MNHNS, CDR2 SASEGT. The CDR3 is 15 amino acids.

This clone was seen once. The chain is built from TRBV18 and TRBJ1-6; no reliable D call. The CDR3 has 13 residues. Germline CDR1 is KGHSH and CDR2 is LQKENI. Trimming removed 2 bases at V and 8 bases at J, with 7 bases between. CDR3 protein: CASSPATHSPLHF. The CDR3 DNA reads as TGTGCCAGCTCACCAGCCACTCATTCACCCCTCCACTTT.